This TCR beta chain was retrieved from a study of T cell changes during pregnancy in multiple sclerosis. The method was immunoSEQ multiplex PCR; TCRdb's version includes in-frame clones alone and lacks a portion of them. The sample shows more than 70,000 clones, just over 90% of them seen only once. Germline V gene lookup returns CDR1 PRHDT and CDR2 FYEKMQ (reference sequence). The CDR3 runs 13 residues. V was pared by 5 bases and J by 0 bases, with 8 bases between. The sample in question was peripheral blood, obtained in the second trimester of pregnancy. V and J are TRBV13 and TRBJ2-7; D is unresolved. The source of this sequence is a female donor with multiple sclerosis, enrolled in a pregnancy study. CDR3 DNA sequence: TGTGCCAGCAGCACTGGTCTCTCCTACGAGCAGTACTTC. Its translation is CASSTGLSYEQYF. Together with reference TRBV13 and TRBJ2-7, the CDR3 gives the full variable domain: AAGVIQSPRHLIKEKRETATLKCYPIPRHDTVYWYQQGPGQDPQFLISFYEKMQSDKGSIPDRFSAQQFSDYHSELNMSSLELGDSALYFCASSTGLSYEQYFGPGTRLTVT.